This is a list of T cell receptor beta chains from one sample in a study of T cell repertoires in cytomegalovirus infection. Using its own MiXCR run on the reads, TCRdb lists one record per CDR3 protein. Here the sample spans around 490,000 distinct CDR3 sequences, more than 25% being singletons. The sequencing sample was made of PBMCs. All receptors come from a human donor in good health (CMV status not recorded). Some clones in this sample may be carry-over from other donors' samples. CDR3s include the opening cysteine and the closing phenylalanine or tryptophan. Fields, in order: D gene, V gene, J gene, clone size, CDR3 DNA, CDR3 protein. D genes are given only for firm matches. Only some rows state a clone size, as once, few, many or a class for expanded clones.

>TRBD2|TRBV11-1|TRBJ2-5|few
TGTGCCAGCAGCTTACCTCGACTAGCGGGCGAGACCCAGTACTTC
CASSLPRLAGETQYF
>.|TRBV20-1|TRBJ1-6|few
TGCAGTGCCGTAACAGGGAGCTCCTATAATTCACCCCTCCACTTT
CSAVTGSSYNSPLHF
>TRBD2|TRBV29-1|TRBJ2-3|.
TGCAGCGTCCACAGGGGATTTAGCGGGAGGGCCGGCACAGATACGCAGTATTTT
CSVHRGFSGRAGTDTQYF
>TRBD2|TRBV9|TRBJ2-1|.
TGTGCCAGCAGCGTAGCAGCTCGGGAGGGCCAGTACAATGAGCAGTTCTTC
CASSVAAREGQYNEQFF
>.|TRBV4-3|TRBJ1-5|few
TGCGCCAGCAGCCAATCCCTCGGACGGGCTAATAGCAATCAGCCCCAGCATTTT
CASSQSLGRANSNQPQHF
>.|TRBV12-3/TRBV12-4|TRBJ1-2|once
TGTGCCAGCAGTTTTGCCGGGTCCTATGGCTACACCTTC
CASSFAGSYGYTF
>.|TRBV7-6|TRBJ2-7|many
TGTGCCAGCAGCTTTTGTGGGGGTCCCTACGAGCAGTACTTC
CASSFCGGPYEQYF
>.|TRBV4-1|TRBJ1-1|.
TGTGCCAGCAGCCAAGAAGCAGGGTTGCAAACTGAAGCTTTCTTT
CASSQEAGLQTEAFF
>.|TRBV4-1|TRBJ1-5|few
TGCGCCAGCAGCCAAGTTCTCAGGGACTTTCAGCCCCAGCATTTT
CASSQVLRDFQPQHF
>.|TRBV27|TRBJ2-2|many
TGTGCCAGCAGTCGGACTCCCCAGAGCGGGGAGCTGTTTTTT
CASSRTPQSGELFF
>.|TRBV7-8|TRBJ1-6|many
TGTGCCAGCAGCGTCAGTGGCTCCTATAATTCACCCCTCCACTTT
CASSVSGSYNSPLHF
>.|TRBV7-8|TRBJ1-4|many
TGTGCCAGCAGCCCCCGGAGGGAAGGAGAAAAACTGTTTTTT
CASSPRREGEKLFF
>.|TRBV7-6|TRBJ2-3|few
TGTGCCAGCAGCTTAGGGGGGGGCCCTCGGGCAGATACGCAGTATTTT
CASSLGGGPRADTQYF